These T cell receptor beta chains were read from a single sample in a study of cytomegalovirus exposure and HLA in healthy donors. Assay used: immunoSEQ multiplex PCR; TCRdb lists only in-frame clones, some missing. Found here are 85,000 to 120,000 clones, roughly three quarters of them singletons; the top ten hold 9.6%. Sequencing was performed on PBMCs. These TCRs come from a male donor in good health and CMV-seropositive. The CDR3 runs from the conserved cysteine through the conserved F or W. D genes are given only for firm matches. Not all rows give a size; the values are once, few, many and, for expanded clones, a class.

d_call: TRBD1; clone_size: .; j_call: TRBJ2-1; v_call: TRBV27; cdr3_aa: CASLREGGPSSYNEQFF; cdr3_nt: TGTGCCAGTCTAAGGGAAGGGGGCCCCAGCTCCTACAATGAGCAGTTCTTC
d_call: .; clone_size: .; j_call: TRBJ1-3; v_call: TRBV11-2; cdr3_aa: CASSLKYSGNTIYF; cdr3_nt: TGTGCCAGCAGCCTTAAATACTCTGGAAACACCATATATTTT
d_call: .; clone_size: .; j_call: TRBJ2-7; v_call: TRBV5-1; cdr3_aa: CASSKGGDLSRSEQYF; cdr3_nt: TGCGCCAGCAGCAAGGGCGGGGATTTGAGCCGCTCCGAGCAGTACTTC
d_call: TRBD1; clone_size: .; j_call: TRBJ1-1; v_call: TRBV27; cdr3_aa: CASSPRDRATEAFF; cdr3_nt: TGTGCCAGCAGTCCCAGGGACAGGGCCACTGAAGCTTTCTTT
d_call: .; clone_size: many; j_call: TRBJ1-5; v_call: TRBV27; cdr3_aa: CASSWTENQPQHF; cdr3_nt: TGTGCCAGCAGTTGGACAGAGAATCAGCCCCAGCATTTT
d_call: .; clone_size: .; j_call: TRBJ2-1; v_call: TRBV5-1; cdr3_aa: CAGKLAVGYNEQFF; cdr3_nt: TGCGCCGGCAAATTAGCGGTAGGTTACAATGAGCAGTTCTTC
d_call: TRBD2; clone_size: .; j_call: TRBJ2-1; v_call: TRBV4-2; cdr3_aa: CASSPRLGLASNEQFF; cdr3_nt: TGTGCCAGCAGCCCACGGCTGGGACTAGCGAGCAATGAGCAGTTCTTC
d_call: .; clone_size: .; j_call: TRBJ2-1; v_call: TRBV6-5; cdr3_aa: CASSGLGGSYNEQFF; cdr3_nt: TGTGCCAGCAGCGGACTGGGGGGCTCCTACAATGAGCAGTTCTTC
d_call: .; clone_size: few; j_call: TRBJ1-4; v_call: TRBV28; cdr3_aa: CASSLDSGWGKLFF; cdr3_nt: TGTGCCAGCAGTCTAGACAGTGGCTGGGGAAAACTGTTTTTT
d_call: .; clone_size: .; j_call: TRBJ1-2; v_call: TRBV6-6; cdr3_aa: CASRRGYGYTF; cdr3_nt: TGTGCCAGCCGGAGAGGCTATGGCTACACCTTC
d_call: .; clone_size: .; j_call: TRBJ2-1; v_call: TRBV20-1; cdr3_aa: CSARIQIEQFF; cdr3_nt: TGCAGTGCTAGAATTCAGATTGAGCAGTTCTTC
d_call: .; clone_size: .; j_call: TRBJ2-2; v_call: TRBV18; cdr3_aa: CASSPPPQGNTGELFF; cdr3_nt: TGTGCCAGCTCACCACCGCCACAGGGGAACACCGGGGAGCTGTTTTTT
d_call: TRBD1; clone_size: .; j_call: TRBJ2-3; v_call: TRBV4-3; cdr3_aa: CASSQPGQGADTQYF; cdr3_nt: TGCGCCAGCAGCCAGCCGGGACAGGGGGCAGATACGCAGTATTTT
d_call: TRBD1; clone_size: .; j_call: TRBJ1-1; v_call: TRBV4-3; cdr3_aa: CASRMDRGTEAFF; cdr3_nt: TGCGCCAGCCGAATGGACAGGGGAACTGAAGCTTTCTTT
d_call: TRBD1; clone_size: few; j_call: TRBJ1-2; v_call: TRBV9; cdr3_aa: CASSYGDRGHYTF; cdr3_nt: TGTGCCAGCAGCTACGGAGACAGGGGACACTACACCTTC
d_call: .; clone_size: .; j_call: TRBJ1-5; v_call: TRBV7-9; cdr3_aa: CASSPHQASNQPQHF; cdr3_nt: TGTGCCAGCAGCCCCCACCAGGCCAGCAATCAGCCCCAGCATTTT
d_call: TRBD1; clone_size: few; j_call: TRBJ2-3; v_call: TRBV11-1; cdr3_aa: CASRPRGPISTDTQYF; cdr3_nt: TGTGCCAGCAGGCCAAGGGGGCCTATTAGCACAGATACGCAGTATTTT
d_call: TRBD1; clone_size: .; j_call: TRBJ1-5; v_call: TRBV2; cdr3_aa: CASSRQGTGQPQHF; cdr3_nt: TGTGCCAGCAGTAGACAGGGGACCGGGCAGCCCCAGCATTTT
d_call: .; clone_size: few; j_call: TRBJ2-3; v_call: TRBV7-9; cdr3_aa: CASSQFPDYTQYF; cdr3_nt: TGTGCCAGCAGCCAGTTTCCAGATTATACGCAGTATTTT
d_call: .; clone_size: .; j_call: TRBJ1-4; v_call: TRBV7-2; cdr3_aa: CASSFNRAEKLFF; cdr3_nt: TGTGCCAGCAGCTTTAACAGGGCGGAAAAACTGTTTTTT
d_call: TRBD2; clone_size: .; j_call: TRBJ2-1; v_call: TRBV15; cdr3_aa: CATSRGGGRNNEQFF; cdr3_nt: TGTGCCACCAGCAGAGGTGGCGGGAGGAACAATGAGCAGTTCTTC
d_call: .; clone_size: once; j_call: TRBJ1-5; v_call: TRBV9; cdr3_aa: CASSIDPDSGNQPQHF; cdr3_nt: TGTGCCAGCAGCATCGATCCGGACAGTGGCAATCAGCCCCAGCATTTT
d_call: TRBD1; clone_size: few; j_call: TRBJ1-6; v_call: TRBV28; cdr3_aa: CASSIGAGGTFFSPLHF; cdr3_nt: TGTGCCAGCAGCATAGGGGCAGGGGGTACTTTCTTTTCACCCCTCCACTTT
d_call: .; clone_size: .; j_call: TRBJ2-7; v_call: TRBV2; cdr3_aa: CASVGGAYEQYF; cdr3_nt: TGTGCCAGCGTGGGAGGAGCCTACGAGCAGTACTTC
d_call: .; clone_size: .; j_call: TRBJ2-1; v_call: TRBV10-3; cdr3_aa: CAISGPREAGDEQFF; cdr3_nt: TGTGCCATCAGTGGCCCCCGGGAGGCAGGGGATGAGCAGTTCTTC
d_call: .; clone_size: once; j_call: TRBJ2-1; v_call: TRBV9; cdr3_aa: CASSGDSGEQFF; cdr3_nt: TGTGCCAGCAGCGGAGATTCGGGTGAGCAGTTCTTC
d_call: TRBD2; clone_size: .; j_call: TRBJ2-1; v_call: TRBV27; cdr3_aa: CASSLLAGVLNEQFF; cdr3_nt: TGTGCCAGCAGTTTATTAGCGGGAGTGCTCAATGAGCAGTTCTTC
d_call: TRBD2; clone_size: .; j_call: TRBJ2-1; v_call: TRBV25-1; cdr3_aa: CASRRAGTRINEQFF; cdr3_nt: TGTGCCAGCAGGCGAGCGGGAACGAGAATCAATGAGCAGTTCTTC
d_call: TRBD2; clone_size: .; j_call: TRBJ2-1; v_call: TRBV11-2; cdr3_aa: CASSLGKTSLNNEQFF; cdr3_nt: TGTGCCAGCAGCTTAGGGAAGACTAGCTTGAACAATGAGCAGTTCTTC
d_call: .; clone_size: .; j_call: TRBJ2-7; v_call: TRBV19; cdr3_aa: CASSIGSNVGEQYF; cdr3_nt: TGTGCCAGTAGTATCGGGTCGAATGTGGGCGAGCAGTACTTC
d_call: .; clone_size: .; j_call: TRBJ1-3; v_call: TRBV7-2; cdr3_aa: CASSPRPQGRAGNTIYF; cdr3_nt: TGTGCCAGCAGCCCCCGGCCCCAGGGAAGAGCTGGAAACACCATATATTTT
d_call: TRBD1; clone_size: .; j_call: TRBJ2-7; v_call: TRBV2; cdr3_aa: CASKRTGSGYEQYF; cdr3_nt: TGTGCCAGCAAAAGGACAGGGTCTGGTTACGAGCAGTACTTC
d_call: TRBD1; clone_size: .; j_call: TRBJ2-2; v_call: TRBV10-3; cdr3_aa: CASKRDRVAQRNTGELFF; cdr3_nt: TGTGCCTCGAAACGGGACAGGGTGGCTCAGCGGAACACCGGGGAGCTGTTTTTT
d_call: .; clone_size: .; j_call: TRBJ2-3; v_call: TRBV7-3; cdr3_aa: CASSPRWGADTQYF; cdr3_nt: TGTGCCAGCAGTCCCCGGTGGGGGGCAGATACGCAGTATTTT
d_call: TRBD1; clone_size: .; j_call: TRBJ2-7; v_call: TRBV18; cdr3_aa: CASSPPMGQGKEQYF; cdr3_nt: TGTGCCAGCTCACCACCCATGGGACAGGGGAAAGAGCAGTACTTC
d_call: .; clone_size: .; j_call: TRBJ1-2; v_call: TRBV27; cdr3_aa: CASSLSTDNYGYTF; cdr3_nt: TGTGCCAGCAGTTTATCGACTGACAACTATGGCTACACCTTC
d_call: TRBD1; clone_size: once; j_call: TRBJ1-1; v_call: TRBV7-9; cdr3_aa: CASSLRGTANTEAFF; cdr3_nt: TGTGCCAGCAGCTTAAGGGGGACAGCGAACACTGAAGCTTTCTTT
d_call: TRBD1; clone_size: .; j_call: TRBJ1-2; v_call: TRBV10-3; cdr3_aa: CAISTGGWDYGYTF; cdr3_nt: TGTGCCATCAGCACAGGGGGCTGGGACTATGGCTACACCTTC
d_call: .; clone_size: .; j_call: TRBJ2-7; v_call: TRBV5-6; cdr3_aa: CASSLTPAYSYEQYF; cdr3_nt: TGTGCCAGCAGCCTCACTCCCGCTTACTCCTACGAGCAGTACTTC
d_call: .; clone_size: .; j_call: TRBJ2-2; v_call: TRBV5-6; cdr3_aa: CASNWGGRTLPNTGELFF; cdr3_nt: TGTGCCAGCAACTGGGGGGGGCGGACGCTTCCGAACACCGGGGAGCTGTTTTTT
d_call: .; clone_size: .; j_call: TRBJ2-7; v_call: TRBV15; cdr3_aa: CAESRNYEQYF; cdr3_nt: TGTGCGGAGAGCAGAAACTACGAGCAGTACTTC
d_call: .; clone_size: .; j_call: TRBJ2-7; v_call: TRBV6-6; cdr3_aa: CASTSSTGSVEQYF; cdr3_nt: TGTGCCAGCACCTCCTCCACCGGGAGTGTCGAGCAGTACTTC
d_call: .; clone_size: .; j_call: TRBJ2-5; v_call: TRBV28; cdr3_aa: CASSSRVIETQYF; cdr3_nt: TGTGCCAGCAGTTCCAGGGTTATAGAGACCCAGTACTTC
d_call: .; clone_size: .; j_call: TRBJ1-4; v_call: TRBV15; cdr3_aa: CATRDEKLFF; cdr3_nt: TGTGCCACCCGGGATGAAAAACTGTTTTTT
d_call: .; clone_size: .; j_call: TRBJ1-2; v_call: TRBV29-1; cdr3_aa: CSAGGDTPGGYTF; cdr3_nt: TGCAGCGCGGGGGGGGACACCCCAGGCGGCTACACCTTC
d_call: .; clone_size: .; j_call: TRBJ2-5; v_call: TRBV4-3; cdr3_aa: CASSQAGVPGETQYF; cdr3_nt: TGCGCCAGCAGCCAAGCGGGAGTCCCAGGGGAGACCCAGTACTTC
d_call: .; clone_size: .; j_call: TRBJ2-7; v_call: TRBV28; cdr3_aa: CASSRRYEQYF; cdr3_nt: TGTGCCAGCAGTCGGCGGTACGAGCAGTACTTC
d_call: .; clone_size: .; j_call: TRBJ2-7; v_call: TRBV7-8; cdr3_aa: CASSPPRGWVDEQYF; cdr3_nt: TGTGCCAGCAGCCCCCCCCGGGGGTGGGTCGACGAGCAGTACTTC
d_call: .; clone_size: .; j_call: TRBJ1-1; v_call: TRBV28; cdr3_aa: CASQSGGLMNTEAFF; cdr3_nt: TGTGCCAGTCAATCCGGGGGGCTGATGAACACTGAAGCTTTCTTT
d_call: TRBD1; clone_size: .; j_call: TRBJ2-3; v_call: TRBV5-4; cdr3_aa: CASSRPGQSTDTQYF; cdr3_nt: TGTGCCAGCAGCCGTCCGGGACAGAGCACAGATACGCAGTATTTT
d_call: TRBD1; clone_size: .; j_call: TRBJ2-7; v_call: TRBV10-3; cdr3_aa: CAISGTGTGRPYEQYF; cdr3_nt: TGTGCCATCAGTGGGACCGGGACAGGGCGTCCCTACGAGCAGTACTTC
d_call: .; clone_size: .; j_call: TRBJ1-1; v_call: TRBV7-6; cdr3_aa: CASSLGGGNTEAFF; cdr3_nt: TGTGCCAGCAGCTTAGGGGGCGGTAACACTGAAGCTTTCTTT
d_call: TRBD2; clone_size: .; j_call: TRBJ2-5; v_call: TRBV28; cdr3_aa: CASSYDLAGGPTETQYF; cdr3_nt: TGTGCCAGCAGTTACGACTTAGCGGGAGGGCCCACGGAGACCCAGTACTTC
d_call: TRBD2; clone_size: .; j_call: TRBJ2-1; v_call: TRBV19; cdr3_aa: CASSTLGLAGRTYNEQFF; cdr3_nt: TGTGCCAGTAGTACGCTGGGACTAGCGGGAAGGACCTACAATGAGCAGTTCTTC